This TCR beta chain was identified in a study of blood T cell repertoires in COVID-19. The overall study: In each case, the material was cDNA or gDNA derived from T cells, B-cell-depleted T cells, or PBMCs.

The repertoire was sequenced with immunoSEQ multiplex PCR; TCRdb's copy has only in-frame clones and lacks some. The sample comprises around 260,000 clones, around 90% of which are singletons, and around 5.1% rests with the top ten. From germline, CDR1 is SGHNT and CDR2 YENEEA. The CDR3 sequence is 16 residues long. The V and J ends lost 5 bases and 3 bases, in that order; junction bases with no gene match: 10. This sequence was found in a woman in her sixties or seventies with COVID-19, enrolled during active disease. The rearrangement uses TRBV11-3 and TRBJ2-5; 9 bases line up with TRBD2. Sequencing was done on a sample of peripheral blood. The CDR3 DNA reads TGTGCCAGCAGCCGGGGTGCGAGCGGGAGGAAAGAGACCCAGTACTTC. It encodes CASSRGASGRKETQYF.